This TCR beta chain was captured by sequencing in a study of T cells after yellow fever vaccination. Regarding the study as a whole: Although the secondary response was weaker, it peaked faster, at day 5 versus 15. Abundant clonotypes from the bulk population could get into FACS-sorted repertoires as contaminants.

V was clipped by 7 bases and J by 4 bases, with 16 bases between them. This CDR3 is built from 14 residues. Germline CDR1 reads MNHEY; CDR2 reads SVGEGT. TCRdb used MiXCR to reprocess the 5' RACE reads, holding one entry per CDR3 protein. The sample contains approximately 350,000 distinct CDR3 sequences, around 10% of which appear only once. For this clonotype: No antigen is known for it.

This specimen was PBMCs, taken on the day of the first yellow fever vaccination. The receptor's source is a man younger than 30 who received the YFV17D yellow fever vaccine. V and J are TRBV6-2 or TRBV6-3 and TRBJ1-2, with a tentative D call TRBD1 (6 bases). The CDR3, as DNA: TGTGCCAGCACCCTAGGGGGACACTTCTATGGCTACACCTTC. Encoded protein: CASTLGGHFYGYTF.